Sequencing of this T cell receptor (beta chain) was carried out in a study of OX40 agonist ivuxolimab in advanced cancers. At the level of the study: Patients took ivuxolimab, an agonistic anti-OX40 (CD134) antibody. Study-wide points: Among T cells, CD8+ cells averaged more expanded clones than CD4+ cells.

The CDR3 runs to 12 residues. The germline CDR1 and CDR2 sequences are SGHKS and YYEKEE (reference sequence). V gave up 1 base and J gave up 14 bases, with 15 bases separating them. Using immunoSEQ multiplex PCR, the repertoire was profiled, and TCRdb retains in-frame clones only, with some absent. The data hold 70,000 to 80,000 clones, with about nine tenths observed a single time. Points on this clone: Its specificity is unknown.

J is TRBJ1-2 and V is TRBV5-5; a possible D gene is TRBD1 (5 bases). The clonotype was recovered from an adult with an advanced solid tumor such as melanoma, head and neck, liver or kidney cancer. The material was CD4+ or CD8+ T cells sorted from blood, obtained in a trial of the OX40 agonist ivuxolimab. Written as DNA, the CDR3 is TGTGCCAGCAGCTTGATGTCGGGGCAAGGGACCTTC. It codes for CASSLMSGQGTF.